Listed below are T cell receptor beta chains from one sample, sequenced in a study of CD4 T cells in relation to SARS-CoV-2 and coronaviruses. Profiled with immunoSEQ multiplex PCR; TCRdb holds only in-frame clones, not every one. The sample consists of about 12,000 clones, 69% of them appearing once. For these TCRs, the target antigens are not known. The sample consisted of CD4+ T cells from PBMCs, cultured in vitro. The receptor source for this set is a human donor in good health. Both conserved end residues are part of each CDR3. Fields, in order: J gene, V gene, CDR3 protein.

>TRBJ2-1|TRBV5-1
CASSFGQYNEQFF
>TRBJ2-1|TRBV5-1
CASRLSSYNEQFF
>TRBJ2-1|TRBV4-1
CASSQEGLGSSYNEQFF
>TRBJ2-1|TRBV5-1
CASSPGTANNEQFF
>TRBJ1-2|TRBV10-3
CAILGTDYGYTF
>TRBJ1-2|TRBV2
CASSYREGYGYTF
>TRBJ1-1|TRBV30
CAWQAGTAPGAFF
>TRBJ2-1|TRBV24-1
CATSYRNEQFF
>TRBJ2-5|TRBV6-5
CASGRGWQETQYF
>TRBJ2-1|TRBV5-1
CASTPTSVGVRSYNEQFF
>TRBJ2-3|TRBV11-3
CASSLGTSTDTQYF
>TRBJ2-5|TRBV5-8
CASSTGRDEETQYF
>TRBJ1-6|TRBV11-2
CASSLEDNSPLHF
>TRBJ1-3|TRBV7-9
CASSYNVNTIYF
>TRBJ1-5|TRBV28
CASVPQSNQPQHF
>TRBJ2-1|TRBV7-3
CASSRVGRDEQFF
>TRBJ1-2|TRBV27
CASSFGREGGYTF
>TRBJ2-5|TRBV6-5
CASSRGTGGETQYF
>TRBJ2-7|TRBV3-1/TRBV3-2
CASSQWGVGRGRGYEQYF
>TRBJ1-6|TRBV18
CASSPEGAQRNSPLHF